The clone carrying this TCR beta chain was observed a handful of times. Generated by immunoSEQ multiplex PCR, the TCRdb table keeps only in-frame clones and is missing some. The sample records 99,000 or so clones, 95% being singletons. This record comes from a study of technical replicates of blood from a handful of donors. Germline loops: CDR1 LNHDA, CDR2 SQIVND (reference sequence). The CDR3 is 15 amino acids. The V and J ends lost 5 bases and 2 bases respectively, with 16 bases between them. This TCR came from a human donor in good health. The rearrangement joins TRBV19 to TRBJ2-7; a possible D gene is TRBD1 (5 bases). The sequenced sample consisted of T cells isolated from PBMCs. The CDR3 nucleotides are TGTGCCAGTAGTCCTGATCGGACACCCACCTACGAGCAGTACTTC. This translates into CASSPDRTPTYEQYF.